Below, 26 T cell receptor beta chains from the same sample are listed, as sequenced in a study of blood T cell repertoires in COVID-19. The method was immunoSEQ multiplex PCR; TCRdb's version includes in-frame clones alone and lacks a portion of them. The sample contains about 200,000 clones, around 91% of which appear only once. Sequencing was carried out using peripheral blood. These receptors all come from a middle-aged man with acute or convalescent COVID-19.

The chain employs TRBV5-4 and TRBJ2-1, with TRBD2 matching over 7 bases. Per the germline V gene, CDR1 is SGHNT and CDR2 is YYREEE (reference sequence). The CDR3 contains 16 residues. With 4 bases clipped from V and 5 bases from J, the junction kept 12 bases outside the gene matches. CDR3 sequence: CASSLGGTLGDNEQFF. The CDR3 nucleotides read TGTGCCAGCAGCCTCGGGGGGACTCTGGGAGACAATGAGCAGTTCTTC.

This chain connects TRBV5-1 to TRBJ1-3; D unresolved. Looked up from germline, CDR1 is SGHRS and CDR2 is YFSETQ. Trimming removed 0 bases at V and 0 bases at J, with 7 bases between. CDR3 length equals 15 residues. For the CDR3, the DNA is TGCGCCAGCAGCTTGGCGTCTTACTCTGGAAACACCATATATTTT. It translates to CASSLASYSGNTIYF.

The genes are TRBV5-4 and TRBJ2-3, with D hard to call. The germline V gene encodes CDR1 SGHNT and CDR2 YYREEE (reference sequence). The CDR3 sequence is 14 residues long. Trimming took off 0 bases at V and 2 bases at J, with 7 bases between the two ends. CDR3 nucleotide sequence: TGTGCCAGCAGCTTGGGCAGCGTCACAGATACGCAGTATTTT. Its protein is CASSLGSVTDTQYF.

The chain is built from TRBV9 and TRBJ1-3; 8 bases line up with TRBD1. The length of the CDR3 is 17 residues. In germline, CDR1 is SGDLS, CDR2 YYNGEE. The V and J ends lost 2 bases and 2 bases, in that order; junction bases with no gene match: 9. The CDR3 is CASSVQQGVLAGNTIYF. In DNA form, the CDR3 reads TGTGCCAGCAGCGTTCAACAGGGGGTACTGGCTGGAAACACCATATATTTT.

This sequence joins TRBV25-1 and TRBJ2-5; D might be TRBD2 (7 bases). Germline V CDR1 and CDR2: MGHDK, SYGVNS. V dropped 4 bases and J dropped 8 bases, with 17 bases sitting between them. This CDR3 contains 14 residues. This chain's CDR3 is CASSVTGRVGTQYF. The CDR3 DNA sequence: TGTGCCAGCAGTGTAACAGGGAGGGTGGGTACCCAGTACTTC. Together with reference TRBV25-1 and TRBJ2-5, the CDR3 gives the full variable domain: EADIYQTPRYLVIGTGKKITLECSQTMGHDKMYWYQQDPGMELHLIHYSYGVNSTEKGDLSSESTVSRIRTEHFPLTLESARPSHTSQYLCASSVTGRVGTQYFGPGTRLLVL.

The chain links TRBV6-2 or TRBV6-3 to TRBJ2-7; D might be TRBD1 (6 bases). Germline values: CDR1 MNHEY, CDR2 SVGEGT. The CDR3 totals 13 residues. V lost 4 bases, J lost 6 bases, and 13 bases lay in between. CDR3 sequence: CASSSGQTREQYV. The CDR3 nucleotides read TGTGCCAGCAGTTCCGGACAGACCCGCGAGCAGTACGTC.

CDR3 bases: TGCGCCAGTGGACAGGGGTCTGGTAGCGGCTACACCTTC. It is translated as CASGQGSGSGYTF. This chain connects TRBV5-1 to TRBJ1-2; 9 nucleotides agree with TRBD1. The CDR3 has 13 amino acids. V shed 8 bases and J 8 bases; nucleotides not matched to a gene: 10. Per the germline V gene, CDR1 is SGHRS and CDR2 is YFSETQ.

The CDR3 here is CASSGPEGKNIQYF. DNA for the CDR3: TGTGCCAGCAGTGGACCCGAGGGCAAAAACATTCAGTACTTC. V and J are TRBV2 and TRBJ2-4, with D maybe TRBD2 (5 bases). CDR3 length: 14 residues. V shed 4 bases and J shed 3 bases, with 10 bases lying between them. CDR1 and CDR2 (germline): SNHLY, FYNNEI.

J is TRBJ2-1 and V is TRBV6-2 or TRBV6-3; D gene ambiguous. Germline V gene lookup returns CDR1 MNHEY and CDR2 SVGEGT. V lost 2 bases and J 1 base, leaving 12 bases between the germline ends. The CDR3 runs 16 residues. CDR3: CASSYPASSSYNEQFF. In DNA form, the CDR3 reads TGTGCCAGCAGTTACCCCGCGTCTTCATCCTACAATGAGCAGTTCTTC.

V gene TRBV6-2 or TRBV6-3 combines with J gene TRBJ2-7, with 7 bases lining up with TRBD1. The CDR3 is 14 amino acids. Unmatched junction bases numbered 9, after V lost 5 bases and J lost 5 bases. CDR1 and CDR2 (germline): MNHEY, SVGEGT. CDR3 protein: CASSPRTGRDEQYV. CDR3 sequence (DNA): TGTGCCAGCAGTCCCCGGACAGGAAGGGACGAGCAGTACGTC.

The chain links TRBV5-4 to TRBJ2-5; D is perhaps TRBD1 (6 bases). The CDR3 runs to 16 residues. Trimming removed 0 bases from V and 1 base from J, with 13 bases in between. Germline V gene data show CDR1 as SGHNT and CDR2 as YYREEE (reference sequence). The CDR3 sequence: CASSLVPGVAQETQYF. The CDR3 region has the DNA TGTGCCAGCAGCTTGGTACCAGGGGTGGCCCAAGAGACCCAGTACTTC.

The chain carries TRBV11-2 and TRBJ2-7; 9 nucleotides line up with TRBD1. The CDR3 spans 14 residues. CDR1 and CDR2 from the germline V gene are SGHAT and FQNNGV. V was pared by 1 base and J by 3 bases, with 1 base of the junction left unmatched. The CDR3 bases are TGTGCCAGCAGCTTAGTGACAGGGGGCTACGAGCAGTACGTC. Protein product: CASSLVTGGYEQYV.

In this sample, this clone turned up once. The chain employs TRBV4-2 and TRBJ1-2; maybe TRBD1 (6 bases). Deletions cut 1 base from V and 6 bases from J, with 15 bases between. The CDR3 has 15 residues. The germline V gene encodes CDR1 LGHNA and CDR2 YNFKEQ. In DNA form, the CDR3 reads TGTGCCAGCAGCCAAGGAATTAGGACAGTTGATGGCTACACCTTC. Protein: CASSQGIRTVDGYTF.

This chain uses TRBV29-1 with TRBJ2-5, with 9 bases that match TRBD1. Germline values: CDR1 SQVTM, CDR2 ANQGSEA. The CDR3 runs 14 residues. Trimming took 7 bases from V and 5 from J; bases not matched to a gene: 11. The CDR3 nucleotides are TGCAGCGCTACCGGACAGGGGATGGGGGAGACCCAGTACTTC. Translated: CSATGQGMGETQYF.

V is TRBV10-3 and J is TRBJ1-2; weak D call: TRBD1 (6 bases). Germline V gene sequence: CDR1 ENHRY, CDR2 SYGVKD. The CDR3 totals 15 residues. Deletions cut 4 bases from V and 5 bases from J, with 17 bases between. The CDR3 DNA sequence: TGTGCCATCAGTGTAGCCCAGGGGATAGGGTATGGCTACACCTTC. This gives the protein CAISVAQGIGYGYTF.

This rearrangement joins TRBV7-2 to TRBJ1-3, with 7 nucleotides matching TRBD1. Trimming removed 1 base from V and 3 bases from J; junction bases left unmatched: 6. The CDR3 is 16 amino acids. CDR1 SGHTA and CDR2 FQGNSA come from the germline V gene. CDR3 sequence (DNA): TGTGCCAGCAGCTTAGGGAGGGGGCTAGATGGAAACACCATATATTTT. Protein: CASSLGRGLDGNTIYF.

The chain has TRBV9 and TRBJ2-2; 11 bases are shared with TRBD2. The CDR3 is made up of 15 amino acids. V was clipped by 3 bases and J by 6 bases; unmatched bases: 4. CDR1 SGDLS and CDR2 YYNGEE come from the germline V gene. The CDR3 nucleotides read TGTGCCAGCAGCGCCACTAGCGGGAGCTCCGGGGAGCTGTTTTTT. It is translated as CASSATSGSSGELFF.

This chain connects TRBV11-2 to TRBJ2-5; 7 nucleotides align to TRBD2. V lost 2 bases, J lost 2 bases, and 5 bases stayed unmatched. The germline V gene encodes CDR1 SGHAT and CDR2 FQNNGV. The CDR3 extends over 15 amino acids. The CDR3 region has the DNA TGTGCCAGCAGCTTATATTGGGGGGGGCAAGAGACCCAGTACTTC. Translated: CASSLYWGGQETQYF.

The chain has TRBV7-9 and TRBJ1-3; unclear D gene. Germline V lookup: CDR1 SEHNR, CDR2 FQNEAQ (reference sequence). The V end was cut by 5 bases, the J end by 1 base, with 9 bases between. The CDR3 totals 14 residues. CDR3 bases: TGTGCCAGCAGCCCGGAGTGGTCTGGAAACACCATATATTTT. It yields the protein CASSPEWSGNTIYF.

The chain couples TRBV20-1 to TRBJ1-6; a weak D match, TRBD1 (6 bases). The CDR3 consists of 15 residues. The germline V and J ends were trimmed by 3 bases and 10 bases, with 19 bases remaining between them. The germline V gene encodes CDR1 DFQATT and CDR2 SNEGSKA (reference sequence). In nucleotides, the CDR3 is TGCAGTGCTAGTGCTGGGGGGGACAAACTCTCACCCCTCCACTTT. Translated: CSASAGGDKLSPLHF.

V gene TRBV5-6 combines with J gene TRBJ2-1; TRBD2 agrees at 10 bases. With 5 bases clipped from V and 0 bases from J, the junction kept 8 bases outside the gene matches. Germline assignment: CDR1 SGHDT and CDR2 YYEEEE. The CDR3 spans 17 residues. The CDR3 sequence is CASSPASSGSSYNEQFF. The DNA for the CDR3 is TGTGCCAGCAGTCCCGCCTCTAGCGGGAGCTCCTACAATGAGCAGTTCTTC.

The chain is built from TRBV14 and TRBJ2-1, with TRBD2 matching over 8 bases. The CDR3 loop spans 17 amino acids. V was clipped by 4 bases and J by 4 bases; unmatched bases: 12. From germline, CDR1 is SGHDN and CDR2 FVKESK. This CDR3 is CASSLRTQASGYNEQFF. The CDR3 nucleotides are TGTGCCAGCAGCCTACGCACTCAGGCTAGCGGGTACAATGAGCAGTTCTTC.

The chain employs TRBV5-1 and TRBJ2-4, with 9 nucleotides matching TRBD1. V trimming: 0 bases; J trimming: 5 bases; junction bases outside the gene matches: 6. This CDR3 spans 16 amino acids. Germline CDR1 reads SGHRS; CDR2 reads YFSETQ. CDR3 sequence: CASSLVENRGQNIQYF. DNA for the CDR3: TGCGCCAGCAGCTTGGTTGAAAACAGGGGGCAAAACATTCAGTACTTC.

The chain is built from TRBV2 and TRBJ2-7, with TRBD2 matching 7 bases. The length of the CDR3 is 12 residues. Per germline, CDR1 SNHLY and CDR2 FYNNEI. Germline trimming cut 10 bases from V and 5 bases from J; bases unmatched to any gene: 8. CDR3 in amino acids: CAIGLVSNEQYF. The CDR3 coding sequence is TGTGCCATTGGACTAGTATCCAACGAGCAGTACTTC.

This chain joins TRBV5-1 and TRBJ2-2; D is unresolved. The CDR3 runs 15 residues. The V gene's germline CDR1 is SGHRS and CDR2 YFSETQ. Trimming took off 4 bases at V and 1 base at J, with 11 bases between the two ends. This chain's CDR3 is CASSQLTGNTGELFF. CDR3 in DNA: TGCGCCAGCAGCCAGCTGACGGGGAACACCGGGGAGCTGTTTTTT.

The genes are TRBV30 and TRBJ1-1; no definite D call. The V end lost 8 bases, the J end lost 3 bases, and 16 bases lay between the germline ends. CDR3 length: 13 residues. The germline V gene encodes CDR1 GTSNPN and CDR2 SVGIG (reference sequence). CDR3 region: CAQAGNVHTEAFF. CDR3 sequence (DNA): TGTGCCCAAGCCGGGAACGTACACACTGAAGCTTTCTTT.